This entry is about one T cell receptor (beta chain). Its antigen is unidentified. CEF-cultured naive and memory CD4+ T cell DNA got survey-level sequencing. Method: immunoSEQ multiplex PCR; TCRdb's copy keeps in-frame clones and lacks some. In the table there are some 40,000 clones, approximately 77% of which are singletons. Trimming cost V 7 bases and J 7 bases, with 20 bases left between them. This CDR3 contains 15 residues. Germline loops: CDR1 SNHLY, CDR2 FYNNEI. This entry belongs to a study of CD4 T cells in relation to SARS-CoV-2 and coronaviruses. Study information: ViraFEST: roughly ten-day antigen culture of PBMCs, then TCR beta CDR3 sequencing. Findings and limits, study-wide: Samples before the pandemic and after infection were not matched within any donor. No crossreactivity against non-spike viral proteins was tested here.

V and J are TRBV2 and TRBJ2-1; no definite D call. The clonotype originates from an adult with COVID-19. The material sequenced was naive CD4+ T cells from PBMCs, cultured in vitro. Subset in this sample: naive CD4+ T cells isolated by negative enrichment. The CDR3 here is CASTEPDPRVNEQFF. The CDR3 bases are TGTGCCAGCACCGAACCGGACCCGCGAGTGAATGAGCAGTTCTTC.